This entry lists 20 T cell receptor beta chains sequenced from one sample in a study of cytomegalovirus exposure and HLA in healthy donors. The PCR made use of 60 Vbeta and 13 Jbeta primers. Method: immunoSEQ multiplex PCR; TCRdb's copy keeps in-frame clones and lacks some. The sample holds about 37,000 clones, roughly 80% seen once. Specimen: PBMCs. The source of these receptors is a woman between 35 and 50 years old in good health and CMV-seronegative.

The J gene is TRBJ1-1, the V gene TRBV6-1; no clear D gene. The CDR3 runs to 11 residues. The germline V gene has CDR1 MNHNS and CDR2 SASEGT. The CDR3 is CAVQAHTEAFF. The DNA for the CDR3 is TGTGCGGTGCAGGCGCACACTGAAGCTTTCTTT.

The chain couples TRBV7-9 to TRBJ2-5; tentative D call: TRBD1 (6 bases). The CDR3 spans 14 residues. Germline CDR1 is SEHNR and CDR2 is FQNEAQ (reference sequence). Trimming took off 6 bases at V and 1 base at J, with 12 bases between the two ends. The CDR3 DNA is TGTGCCAGCAGGCAGGACAGTTTCCAAGAGACCCAGTACTTC. This gives the protein CASRQDSFQETQYF. The full variable domain, its missing parts supplied by reference TRBV7-9 and TRBJ2-5, is DTGVSQNPRHKITKRGQNVTFRCDPISEHNRLYWYRQTLGQGPEFLTYFQNEAQLEKSRLLSDRFSAERPKGSFSTLEIQRTEQGDSAMYLCASRQDSFQETQYFGPGTRLLVL.

V usage is TRBV5-6 and J usage is TRBJ2-1; TRBD2 agrees at 10 bases. This CDR3 is built from 16 residues. V was clipped by 2 bases and J by 3 bases; unmatched bases: 5. Germline V CDR1 and CDR2: SGHDT, YYEEEE. This CDR3 reads CASSFSRLAGYNEQFF. The CDR3 DNA sequence: TGTGCCAGCAGCTTCTCAAGACTAGCGGGCTACAATGAGCAGTTCTTC.

The chain combines TRBV5-6 with TRBJ2-7; 7 nucleotides agree with TRBD1. V was pared by 5 bases and J by 3 bases, with 11 bases of the junction left unmatched. The CDR3 has 15 residues. From germline, CDR1 is SGHDT and CDR2 YYEEEE. CDR3 protein: CASSSVDRADYEQYF. In nucleotides, the CDR3 is TGTGCCAGCAGTTCCGTAGACAGGGCGGACTACGAGCAGTACTTC.

CDR3 loop: CASSSPTGEGEKLFF. The CDR3 nucleotides are TGTGCCAGCAGCTCCCCGACAGGGGAGGGTGAAAAACTGTTTTTT. The V gene is TRBV5-6, the J gene TRBJ1-4; 8 positions agree with TRBD1. J lost 7 bases, V lost 3 bases, and 8 bases had no gene match. CDR1 SGHDT and CDR2 YYEEEE come from the germline V gene. The CDR3 totals 15 residues.

The chain recombines TRBV2 with TRBJ1-2, with 9 positions matching TRBD1. Looked up from germline, CDR1 is SNHLY and CDR2 is FYNNEI. Unmatched junction bases numbered 7, after V lost 9 bases and J lost 8 bases. This CDR3 is built from 12 residues. Written as DNA, the CDR3 is TGTGCCAGAACCACAGGGGGCGGGGGCTACACCTTC. Amino acid sequence: CARTTGGGGYTF.

Only a few counts were recorded for this clone. This chain joins TRBV29-1 and TRBJ2-3; TRBD2 is a possible D gene (6 bases). The CDR3 is 13 residues long. CDR1 is SQVTM, CDR2 ANQGSEA, per germline. V was clipped by 7 bases and J by 5 bases, with 16 bases between them. The CDR3 loop reads CSGGGGFEDTQYF. The DNA for the CDR3 is TGCAGCGGGGGAGGAGGGTTTGAAGATACGCAGTATTTT.

This chain connects TRBV2 to TRBJ1-4; D possibly corresponds to TRBD1 (6 bases). The germline V gene has CDR1 SNHLY and CDR2 FYNNEI. There are 12 residues in the CDR3. V was pared by 3 bases and J by 12 bases, with 11 bases between. This chain's CDR3 is CASSDRGRELFF. CDR3 DNA: TGTGCCAGCAGTGACAGGGGAAGGGAACTGTTTTTT.

The rearrangement links TRBV2 to TRBJ2-2, with a weak D call TRBD1 (6 bases). The V end was cut by 5 bases, the J end by 5 bases, with 15 bases between. This CDR3 has 15 amino acids. Germline V gives CDR1 SNHLY, CDR2 FYNNEI. For the CDR3, the DNA is TGTGCCAGCAGTAAGCAGGGGCTGTGGACCGGGGAGCTGTTTTTT. As protein: CASSKQGLWTGELFF.

The V and J genes are TRBV6-1 and TRBJ1-6; the D gene is possibly TRBD1 (6 bases). CDR1 and CDR2 from the germline V gene are MNHNS and SASEGT. V lost 2 bases and J lost 9, with 8 bases in between. CDR3 size: 13 residues. The CDR3 is CASSERGSSPLHF. The CDR3 nucleotides are TGTGCCAGCAGTGAAAGGGGGAGTTCACCCCTCCACTTT.

This clone was seen a few times. The chain uses TRBV7-9 and TRBJ1-1, with a possible D match to TRBD1 (6 bases). The CDR3 extends over 14 amino acids. Germline loops: CDR1 SEHNR, CDR2 FQNEAQ (reference sequence). V lost 2 bases and J 4 bases, leaving 11 bases between the germline ends. The DNA for the CDR3 is TGTGCCAGCAGCTTACTGGGGGCTAGCACTGAAGCTTTCTTT. It codes for CASSLLGASTEAFF.

The genes are TRBV4-3 and TRBJ1-5; D is uncertain. Germline CDR1 LGHNA, CDR2 YSLEER. V was shortened by 0 bases and J by 10 bases, with 13 bases between the two germline ends. CDR3 length: 14 residues. CDR3 region: CASSQDVELGPQHF. DNA of the CDR3: TGCGCCAGCAGCCAAGACGTGGAACTAGGACCCCAGCATTTT.

The V and J genes are TRBV28 and TRBJ2-2, with 11 bases identical to TRBD2. With 3 bases clipped from V and 5 bases from J, the junction kept 8 bases outside the gene matches. The germline V gene has CDR1 MDHEN and CDR2 SYDVKM. CDR3 length: 17 amino acids. As DNA, the CDR3 is TGTGCCAGCAGTTTGGCACTAGCGGGGGTGCAGACCGGGGAGCTGTTTTTT. This encodes CASSLALAGVQTGELFF.

V is TRBV9 and J is TRBJ2-3; D perhaps matches TRBD1 (6 bases). V was clipped by 0 bases and J by 1 base, with 12 bases between them. CDR1 is SGDLS, CDR2 YYNGEE, per germline. The length of the CDR3 is 16 residues. This CDR3 reads CASSVVGDTRTDTQYF. CDR3 coding DNA: TGTGCCAGCAGCGTAGTTGGGGACACCCGCACAGATACGCAGTATTTT.

This rearrangement joins TRBV7-8 to TRBJ1-1, with a tentative D call TRBD1 (5 bases). Germline V gives CDR1 SGHVS, CDR2 FQNEAQ. V was shortened by 1 base and J by 1 base, with 10 bases between the two germline ends. The CDR3 loop spans 15 amino acids. The CDR3 here is CASSLDPGGNTEAFF. As DNA, the CDR3 is TGTGCCAGCAGCTTAGACCCGGGGGGGAACACTGAAGCTTTCTTT.

The chain carries TRBV14 and TRBJ1-1, with unresolved D. CDR1 and CDR2 (germline): SGHDN, FVKESK. CDR3 length equals 13 residues. V dropped 1 base and J dropped 5 bases, with 8 bases sitting between them. The CDR3 DNA follows: TGTGCCAGCAGCCAAGCGCCCGGGACTGAAGCTTTCTTT. Residues: CASSQAPGTEAFF.

V is TRBV28 and J is TRBJ1-3; TRBD1 agrees at 8 bases. After removal of 8 bases from V and 4 bases from J, the junction contained 4 bases not matched to a gene. CDR3 size: 13 residues. Per germline, CDR1 MDHEN and CDR2 SYDVKM. Here the CDR3 reads CASSTGDGNTIYF. DNA of the CDR3: TGTGCCAGCTCGACAGGGGACGGAAACACCATATATTTT.

This clone was detected only once. V is TRBV5-1 and J is TRBJ2-1; 12 bases match TRBD1. Per germline, CDR1 SGHRS and CDR2 YFSETQ. Trimming cost V 5 bases and J 9 bases; bases outside gene matches: 9. This CDR3 has 15 amino acids. The CDR3 nucleotides read TGCGCCAGCAGGGCCCCGGGACAGGGGGCTGGTGAGCAGTTCTTC. Amino acid sequence: CASRAPGQGAGEQFF.

This clone came up a few times. The junction does not match germline at one end; this may be a read error. The chain is built from TRBV5-5 and TRBJ2-2, with 7 bases that match TRBD1. Germline V gene sequence: CDR1 SGHKS, CDR2 YYEKEE (reference sequence). CDR3 size: 15 residues. CDR3 sequence (DNA): TGTGCCAGCAGCTTCGGGACAGACTACACCGGAGAGCTGTTTTTT. Translation: CASSFGTDYTGELFF.

The rearrangement uses TRBV5-6 and TRBJ1-2; 10 bases line up with TRBD1. V was pared by 3 bases and J by 2 bases, with 7 bases of the junction left unmatched. This CDR3 contains 16 residues. The V gene's germline CDR1 is SGHDT and CDR2 YYEEEE. CDR3 bases: TGTGCCAGCAGCTCTCCTCCGGGACAGGGGAACTATGGCTACACCTTC. It yields the protein CASSSPPGQGNYGYTF.